This record covers a single TCR beta chain. No antigen is known for it. No base-level quality is on record; no much larger clone is a single base apart. Library generation was performed with PCR. Sequencing was performed on an Illumina HiSeq 2500. To normalize quantification of the TCRbeta repertoire, the TCR libraries were built with molecular barcoding that relied on unique molecular identifiers. Clones were called with MiXCR by TCRdb after fastp trimmed the public reads at Q25, and only in-frame beta chains were retained. Every distinct CDR3 protein forms one entry, paired with its most common genes and DNA. A total of roughly 350,000 distinct CDR3 sequences appear in this sample, about a tenth of them only once. The ten largest clones take up less than 2.5% of the sample. This sample was included in a study of T-cell reconstitution after alpha-beta-depleted transplantation in children (dated by TCRdb to 2016 to 2017). The study in broad terms: T-cell immune reconstitution after TCRalphabeta/CD19-depleted allogeneic hematopoietic cell transplantation in children was quantitatively tracked in the study by means of TCR repertoire profiling.

V lost 5 bases and J lost 3 bases, and the count of bases not matched to a germline gene is 10. The CDR3 runs 15 amino acids, cysteine and phenylalanine included. Of the read, only the CDR3 DNA is kept; its 45 bases are in frame from base 1. As encoded in the germline V gene (reference sequence), CDR1 is MNHEY while CDR2 is SMNVEV. The TCR was taken from a human donor who donated a stem cell graft to a child with acute lymphoblastic leukemia. The sequence joins TRBV27 to TRBJ2-7, and 7 junctional nucleotides match TRBD2. Sequenced material: PBMCs from the stem cell graft donor, taken from the stem cell graft. The CDR3 sequence is CASSVLGGGVYEQYF. The DNA sequence is given as TGTGCCAGCAGTGTATTGGGGGGGGGAGTCTACGAGCAGTACTTC.